This T cell receptor (beta chain) appears in the sequencing data of a study of cytomegalovirus exposure and HLA in healthy donors. Study-wide results and limits: A few V segments could not be told apart, such as TRBV6-2 and TRBV6-3, and were left out. Most of the TCR beta V segments (in an earlier analysis) were productive either about 87% or about 30% of the time.

About this clone itself: Its antigen is not identified.

The PCR employed 60 Vbeta primers together with 13 Jbeta primers. Clones were sequenced by immunoSEQ multiplex PCR, and TCRdb holds only the in-frame ones, with some missing. The table records around 100,000 clones, approximately 82% of them present only once. Germline loops: CDR1 SNHLY, CDR2 FYNNEI. The CDR3 runs to 15 residues. V lost 7 bases, J lost 8 bases, and 15 bases stayed unmatched. The chain is built from TRBV2 and TRBJ1-2, with 8 bases identical to TRBD1. The sequence derives from a woman between 18 and 30 years old in good health and CMV-seronegative. Sequencing was done on a sample of PBMCs. In nucleotides, the CDR3 is TGTGCCAGCATCTCCCGGACAGGACAGGGCGGGGGCTACACCTTC. It specifies CASISRTGQGGGYTF.